This is a list of T cell receptor beta chains from one sample in a study of beta chain features in type 1 diabetes. TCRdb's table, derived via immunoSEQ multiplex PCR, lists solely in-frame clones and lacks some. The sample lists around 710,000 clones, 9.5% to 15% occurring once. What was sequenced was naive CD4+ T cells from blood. All receptors come from a man aged 30 to 45 with type 1 diabetes. CDR3s leave out the opening cysteine and the closing phenylalanine or tryptophan. Only some rows state a clone size, as once, few, many or a class for expanded clones.

len	v_gene	abundance	CDR3aa
13	TRBV19	NA	ASSATGGNDQPQH
12	TRBV2	few	ASSEATGAMGYT
13	TRBV9	NA	ASSVAPQGGGELF
13	TRBV7-9	few	ASSSTSAAYYEQY
9	TRBV30	NA	AWSRPYEQY
15	TRBV5-4	few	ASSLPGGLSGTGELF
11	TRBV4-3	few	ASSQEDQETQY
13	TRBV7-9	few	ASSLAGQIRNEQF
11	TRBV7-3	many	ASGQGPNTEAF
13	TRBV6-5	few	ASSYSGDRAYEQY
11	TRBV28	few	ASRGTGVNEQF
15	TRBV27	few	ASSLSGREYSYNEQF